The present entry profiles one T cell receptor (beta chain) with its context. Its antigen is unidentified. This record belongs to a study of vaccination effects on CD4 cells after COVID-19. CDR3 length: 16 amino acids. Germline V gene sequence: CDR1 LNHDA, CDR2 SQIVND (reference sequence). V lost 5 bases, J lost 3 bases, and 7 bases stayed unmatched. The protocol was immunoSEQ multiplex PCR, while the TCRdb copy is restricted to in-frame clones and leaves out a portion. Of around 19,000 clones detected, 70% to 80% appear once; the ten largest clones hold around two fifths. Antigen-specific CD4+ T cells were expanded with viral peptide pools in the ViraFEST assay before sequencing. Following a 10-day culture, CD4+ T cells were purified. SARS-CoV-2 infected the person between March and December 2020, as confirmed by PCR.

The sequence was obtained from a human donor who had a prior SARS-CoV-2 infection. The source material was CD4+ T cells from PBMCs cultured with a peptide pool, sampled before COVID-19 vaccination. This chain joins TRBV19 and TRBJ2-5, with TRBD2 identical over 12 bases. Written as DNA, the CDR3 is TGTGCCAGTAGTTGGAGGGCTAGCGGGGGGGAAGAGACCCAGTACTTC. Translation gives CASSWRASGGEETQYF. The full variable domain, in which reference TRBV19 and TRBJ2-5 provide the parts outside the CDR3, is DGGITQSPKYLFRKEGQNVTLSCEQNLNHDAMYWYRQDPGQGLRLIYYSQIVNDFQKGDIAEGYSVSREKKESFPLTVTSAQKNPTAFYLCASSWRASGGEETQYFGPGTRLLVL.